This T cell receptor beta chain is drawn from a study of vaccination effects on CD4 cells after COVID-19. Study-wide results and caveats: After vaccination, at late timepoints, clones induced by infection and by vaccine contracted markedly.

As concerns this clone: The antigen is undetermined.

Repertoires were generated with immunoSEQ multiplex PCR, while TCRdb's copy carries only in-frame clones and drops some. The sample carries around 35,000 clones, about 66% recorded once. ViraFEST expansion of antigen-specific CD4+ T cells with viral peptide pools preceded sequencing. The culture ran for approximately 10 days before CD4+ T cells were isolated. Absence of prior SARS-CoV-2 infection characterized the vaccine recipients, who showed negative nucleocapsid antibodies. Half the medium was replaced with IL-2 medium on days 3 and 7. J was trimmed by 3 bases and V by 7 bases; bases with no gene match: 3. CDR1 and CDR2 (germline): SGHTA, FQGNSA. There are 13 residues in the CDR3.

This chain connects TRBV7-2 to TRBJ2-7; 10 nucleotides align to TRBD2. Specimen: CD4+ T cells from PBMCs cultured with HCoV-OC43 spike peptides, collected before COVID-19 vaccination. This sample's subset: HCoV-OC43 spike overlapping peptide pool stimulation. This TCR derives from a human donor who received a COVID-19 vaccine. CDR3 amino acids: CASTGLADYEQYF. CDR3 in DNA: TGTGCCAGCACCGGACTAGCGGACTACGAGCAGTACTTC.